Listed below are T cell receptor beta chains from one sample, sequenced in a study of OX40 agonist ivuxolimab in advanced cancers. Data came from immunoSEQ multiplex PCR; TCRdb stores just in-frame clones and leaves some out. The sample lists roughly 59,000 clones; roughly 88% were seen once. Sequencing was performed on CD4+ or CD8+ T cells sorted from blood, taken in a trial of the OX40 agonist ivuxolimab. All receptors come from an adult with an advanced solid tumor such as melanoma, head and neck, liver or kidney cancer. Both conserved end residues are part of each CDR3. Where a row states a size, it is once, few, many or the class of an expanded clone; other rows omit it.

length | J | size | V | CDR3
13 | TRBJ1-5 | NA | TRBV30 | CAWARGSNQPQHF
15 | TRBJ1-2 | NA | TRBV18 | CASSPQRQGEGGYTF
14 | TRBJ2-3 | NA | TRBV5-1 | CASSLAGGADTQYF
15 | TRBJ1-3 | NA | TRBV28 | CASRGDSRSGNTIYF
16 | TRBJ1-4 | NA | TRBV4-1 | CASSQGTGQGYEKLFF
12 | TRBJ2-2 | NA | TRBV11-2 | CASSSDTGELFF
16 | TRBJ2-7 | NA | TRBV4-1 | CASSQVQAVSSYEQYF
14 | TRBJ1-3 | few | TRBV5-4 | CASSIQGRGNTIYF
12 | TRBJ2-7 | NA | TRBV7-2 | CASSMGPYEQYF
14 | TRBJ1-2 | NA | TRBV6-5 | CASTYTSVNYGYTF
14 | TRBJ1-2 | once | TRBV28 | CASSFEDRLYGYTF
15 | TRBJ2-7 | NA | TRBV6-5 | CASTQTGGQYYEQYF
14 | TRBJ1-2 | NA | TRBV6-6 | CASSPPRANYGYTF
13 | TRBJ2-7 | NA | TRBV2 | CASSEANGYEQYF
18 | TRBJ1-4 | NA | TRBV9 | CASSVGVAGTATNEKLFF
16 | TRBJ1-1 | NA | TRBV5-1 | CASSLAQARGGDEAFF
13 | TRBJ2-7 | NA | TRBV6-5 | CASSYGTLAEQYF
17 | TRBJ1-1 | few | TRBV11-1 | CASSLAPGQGRNTEAFF
13 | TRBJ2-5 | NA | TRBV7-6 | CASSPSGAETQYF
19 | TRBJ2-6 | NA | TRBV19 | CASSSPNQGAISGANVLTF
14 | NA | NA | TRBV23-1 | CASSPGQGLYEQYF
14 | TRBJ1-2 | NA | TRBV2 | CASSDRGSFYGYTF
14 | TRBJ2-7 | NA | TRBV5-1 | CASSSGQGTYEQYF
16 | TRBJ2-1 | NA | TRBV19 | CASRRDSLSSYNEQFF
16 | TRBJ1-6 | once | TRBV5-5 | CASSLAGDRNNSPLHF
15 | TRBJ1-2 | once | TRBV28 | CASSFSGGPNYGYTF
16 | TRBJ1-3 | NA | TRBV5-1 | CASSRTGAPSGNTIYF
16 | TRBJ2-2 | NA | TRBV5-4 | CASSLAPLANTGELFF
15 | TRBJ2-3 | NA | TRBV29-1 | CSVETREGPTDTQYF
14 | TRBJ1-6 | NA | TRBV18 | CASSPDRARSPLHF
16 | TRBJ1-1 | NA | TRBV14 | CASSREAGYKNTEAFF
13 | TRBJ2-3 | NA | TRBV9 | CASSLGGSDTQYF
14 | TRBJ1-2 | NA | TRBV7-2 | CASSPGKGGGGYTF
14 | TRBJ2-5 | NA | TRBV6-5 | CASRWNLRQETQYF
14 | TRBJ2-5 | NA | TRBV6-5 | CASSYSFSGETQYF
13 | TRBJ1-1 | NA | TRBV6-5 | CASSYTGNTEAFF
15 | TRBJ2-3 | once | TRBV28 | CASSSAGGYTDTQYF
16 | TRBJ1-1 | few | TRBV5-6 | CASSLREPLVNTEAFF
12 | TRBJ1-2 | once | TRBV29-1 | CSLKGDLYGYTF
13 | TRBJ1-5 | NA | TRBV5-1 | CASSLDWDQPQHF
13 | TRBJ1-6 | NA | TRBV6-5 | CASFDREDSPLHF
12 | TRBJ2-1 | NA | TRBV6-5 | CASSPQGWEQFF
13 | TRBJ2-7 | NA | TRBV5-1 | CASILTDGGEQYF
16 | TRBJ2-2 | NA | TRBV18 | CASSPPGDLNTGELFF
15 | TRBJ2-5 | NA | TRBV5-4 | CASSRGTVRQETQYF
14 | TRBJ2-5 | NA | TRBV5-8 | CASSLTGEVETQYF
17 | TRBJ2-3 | NA | TRBV12-5 | CASGLTTAASSTDTQYF